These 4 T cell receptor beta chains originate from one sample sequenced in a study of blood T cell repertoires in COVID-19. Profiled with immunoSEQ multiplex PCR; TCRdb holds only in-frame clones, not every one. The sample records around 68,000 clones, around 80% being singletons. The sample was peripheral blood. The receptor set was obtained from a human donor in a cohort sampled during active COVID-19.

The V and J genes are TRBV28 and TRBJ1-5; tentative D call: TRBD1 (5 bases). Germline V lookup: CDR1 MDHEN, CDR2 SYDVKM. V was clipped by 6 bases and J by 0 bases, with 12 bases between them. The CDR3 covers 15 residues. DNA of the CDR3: TGTGCCAGCAGCGATACAGGATATAGCAATCAGCCCCAGCATTTT. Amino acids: CASSDTGYSNQPQHF.

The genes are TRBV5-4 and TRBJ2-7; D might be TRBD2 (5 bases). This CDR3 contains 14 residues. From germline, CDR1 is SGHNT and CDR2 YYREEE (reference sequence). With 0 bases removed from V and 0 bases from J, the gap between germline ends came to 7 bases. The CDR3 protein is CASSLAGVSYEQYF. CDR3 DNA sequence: TGTGCCAGCAGCTTGGCCGGGGTCTCCTACGAGCAGTACTTC. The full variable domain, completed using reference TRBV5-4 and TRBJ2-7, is ETGVTQSPTHLIKTRGQQVTLRCSSQSGHNTVSWYQQALGQGPQFIFQYYREEENGRGNFPPRFSGLQFPNYSSELNVNALELDDSALYLCASSLAGVSYEQYFGPGTRLTVT.

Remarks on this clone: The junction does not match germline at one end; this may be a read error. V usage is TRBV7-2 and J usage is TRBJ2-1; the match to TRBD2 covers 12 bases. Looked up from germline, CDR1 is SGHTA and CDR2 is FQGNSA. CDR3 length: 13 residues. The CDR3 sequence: CASSPRTSGIYIF. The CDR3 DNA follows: TGTGCCAGCAGCCCAAGGACTAGCGGGATCTATATCTTC.

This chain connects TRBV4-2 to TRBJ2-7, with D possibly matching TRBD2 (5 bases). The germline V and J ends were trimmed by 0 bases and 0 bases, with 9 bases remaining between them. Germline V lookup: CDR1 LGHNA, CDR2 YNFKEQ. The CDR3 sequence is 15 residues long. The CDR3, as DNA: TGTGCCAGCAGCCAAGACCCCCTAGCCTCCTACGAGCAGTACTTC. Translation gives CASSQDPLASYEQYF.